The clone carrying this T cell receptor (beta chain) has at least ten counts. This entry comes from a study of Graves' ophthalmopathy and Graves' hyperthyroidism. RNA transcripts were the template, and TCR beta CDR3 regions were amplified from them. HTBI primers were used in a first-round RT-PCR, which preceded a second-round multiplex PCR. One entry per CDR3 protein, called by TCRdb with MiXCR from the multiplex PCR reads. The table has about 220,000 distinct CDR3 sequences, 20% to 25% seen once. Germline CDR1 and CDR2: MNHEY and SMNVEV (reference sequence). There are 13 residues in the CDR3. V lost 5 bases to trimming and J lost 5 bases, with 12 bases between them. The evidence that diagnosis relied on was clinical symptoms, serum thyroxine, TRAb, thyroid ultrasound and orbital computed tomography. The PBMCs used were ones drawn from approximately 9.9 ml of fresh peripheral blood.

The sequenced material came from peripheral blood. This TCR was sampled from a woman aged 50 to 60 with Graves' ophthalmopathy. The gene calls are TRBV27 and TRBJ1-2; D gene uncertain. CDR3 sequence: CASSPTPDYGYTF. CDR3 nucleotide sequence: TGTGCCAGCAGTCCTACCCCGGATTATGGCTACACCTTC.